Below, 22 T cell receptor beta chains from the same sample are listed, as sequenced in a study of regulatory T cells in long-lasting Graves disease. Construction of the TCR beta libraries employed iRepertoire HTBI primers in conjunction with Arm-PCR of CDR3 regions. MiXCR was run by TCRdb on the multiplex PCR reads, yielding one entry per CDR3 protein. This sample yields some 340,000 distinct CDR3 sequences, of which 12% are seen a single time; approximately 17% belongs to the top ten. Time point indicated: newly diagnosed GD, antithyroid drugs for less than 3 months. Preparation of the TCR library used RNA extracted from PBMCs. The same data also went into a second study, on T cells in Graves' hyperthyroidism and ophthalmopathy.

The specimen comprised peripheral blood mononuclear cells (PBMCs), sampled at new diagnosis, from a patient treated with antithyroid drugs. Every receptor here comes from a woman younger than 30 with Graves disease.

This chain uses TRBV12-3 or TRBV12-4 with TRBJ2-5; the match to TRBD1 covers 10 bases. The CDR3 consists of 15 residues. V lost 3 bases and J lost 4; bases outside the gene matches: 5. The CDR3 region is CASSFRGQGPETQYF. CDR3 bases: TGTGCCAGCAGTTTCAGGGGACAGGGGCCAGAGACCCAGTACTTC.

This clonotype was found many times. The V call is TRBV12-3 or TRBV12-4, the J call TRBJ2-3; D is perhaps TRBD2 (5 bases). This CDR3 has 15 amino acids. The germline V and J ends were trimmed by 1 base and 5 bases, with 13 bases remaining between them. CDR3 residues: CASSLVTWEKDTQYF. DNA of the CDR3: TGTGCCAGCAGTTTAGTCACGTGGGAGAAAGATACGCAGTATTTT.

This clonotype was recorded at least ten times. The chain's CDR3 is CASSYPFGQGYTEAFF. The CDR3 DNA follows: TGTGCCAGCAGTTACCCGTTCGGACAGGGGTACACTGAAGCTTTCTTT. The chain combines TRBV6-5 with TRBJ1-1; 9 bases align to TRBD1. The V and J ends lost 2 bases and 3 bases, in that order; junction bases with no gene match: 7. CDR1 is MNHEY and CDR2 is SVGAGI in the germline V gene. The CDR3 runs 16 residues.

The J gene is TRBJ2-5, the V gene TRBV6-1, with TRBD2 matching over 11 bases. The germline V gene has CDR1 MNHNS and CDR2 SASEGT. With V trimmed by 6 bases and J by 2 bases, 2 bases remained unmatched. This CDR3 contains 14 residues. The CDR3 protein is CASSWTSGQETQYF. Written as DNA, the CDR3 is TGTGCCAGCAGCTGGACTAGCGGGCAAGAGACCCAGTACTTC.

This clonotype was picked up many times. The gene calls are TRBV3-1 and TRBJ1-2; D ambiguous. The CDR3 consists of 14 residues. Trimming removed 3 bases at V and 3 bases at J, with 11 bases between. The germline CDR1 and CDR2 sequences are LGHDT and YNNKEL (reference sequence). DNA of the CDR3: TGTGCCAGCAGCCAGGGTGAGGGATACTATGGCTACACCTTC. Encoded protein: CASSQGEGYYGYTF. The full variable domain, rest sourced from reference TRBV3-1 and TRBJ1-2, is DTAVSQTPKYLVTQMGNDKSIKCEQNLGHDTMYWYKQDSKKFLKIMFSYNNKELIINETVPNRFSPKSPDKAHLNLHINSLELGDSAVYFCASSQGEGYYGYTFGSGTRLTVV.

The sample holds one count of this clonotype. The chain has TRBV28 and TRBJ2-3, with TRBD1 as a possible D gene (6 bases). The length of the CDR3 is 15 residues. In germline, CDR1 is MDHEN, CDR2 SYDVKM. V gave up 5 bases and J gave up 1 base, with 13 bases separating them. CDR3 residues: CASSPSGQRTDTQYF. DNA of the CDR3: TGTGCCAGCAGTCCCTCCGGACAGCGCACAGATACGCAGTATTTT.

This clonotype came up many times. V usage is TRBV5-1 and J usage is TRBJ2-1; 9 bases agree with TRBD2. This CDR3 has 14 residues. Trimming at V came to 4 bases and at J to 9 bases, leaving 8 bases not matched to a gene. Germline V gene sequence: CDR1 SGHRS, CDR2 YFSETQ. The CDR3: CASSPLQREVEQFF. DNA for the CDR3: TGCGCCAGCAGCCCTCTCCAGCGGGAGGTTGAGCAGTTCTTC.

This clonotype was counted between two and nine times. This chain links TRBV12-3 or TRBV12-4 with TRBJ2-1, with TRBD2 matching over 10 bases. This CDR3 is built from 15 residues. V lost 6 bases to trimming and J lost 5 bases; unmatched junction nucleotides: 7. The CDR3 DNA reads TGTGCCAGCAGAGACGGGACTAGCGTACACAATGAGCAGTTCTTC. Translated: CASRDGTSVHNEQFF.

This clonotype was picked up many times. The chain joins TRBV27 to TRBJ2-1; D is unclear. The CDR3 runs 14 residues. V lost 3 bases, J lost 6 bases, and 12 bases lay in between. The germline gives CDR1 MNHEY, CDR2 SMNVEV (reference sequence). CDR3 nucleotide sequence: TGTGCCAGCAGTTTGACGAACTCCATCAATGAGCAGTTCTTC. This codes for CASSLTNSINEQFF.

This clonotype was observed many times. V and J are TRBV12-3 or TRBV12-4 and TRBJ1-3, with TRBD1 as a possible D gene (6 bases). Trimming took 0 bases from V and 3 from J, leaving 6 bases between them. The CDR3 has 14 residues. Here the CDR3 DNA reads TGTGCCAGCAGTTTAGCAGGGGGTGGAAACACCATATATTTT. Protein product: CASSLAGGGNTIYF.

This clonotype was recorded at least ten times. DNA of the CDR3: TGCAGTGCTAGAGATCTCGTATCCCAGGACAGCTCCTACAATGAGCAGTTCTTC. Translated: CSARDLVSQDSSYNEQFF. The chain has TRBV20-1 and TRBJ2-1, with a possible D match to TRBD1 (6 bases). The V and J ends lost 0 bases and 0 bases respectively, with 18 bases between them. The CDR3 length is 18 residues. Germline CDR1 reads DFQATT; CDR2 reads SNEGSKA (reference sequence).

This clonotype has more than one count but fewer than ten. The chain combines TRBV20-1 with TRBJ2-7; D gene ambiguous. Trimming took off 4 bases at V and 2 bases at J, with 18 bases between the two ends. This CDR3 has 15 residues. Germline loops: CDR1 DFQATT, CDR2 SNEGSKA (reference sequence). The CDR3 nucleotides read TGCAGTGCTACGGGCAGGATGGGGTCCCCCTACGAGCAGTACTTC. Its protein is CSATGRMGSPYEQYF.

V and J are TRBV4-1 and TRBJ1-5; 8 bases align to TRBD1. This CDR3 has 16 amino acids. From germline, CDR1 is MGHRA and CDR2 YSYEKL. J was trimmed by 4 bases and V by 3 bases; bases with no gene match: 8. The CDR3 DNA is TGCGCCAGCAGCCAGACCTGGACAGGGCGGAATCAGCCCCAGCATTTT. Translation: CASSQTWTGRNQPQHF.

There are a few counts of this clonotype. The rearrangement joins TRBV20-1 to TRBJ2-7; no definite D call. Germline V gene lookup returns CDR1 DFQATT and CDR2 SNEGSKA (reference sequence). V was clipped by 5 bases and J by 6 bases, with 17 bases between them. There are 13 residues in the CDR3. CDR3 nucleotides: TGCAGTGCTTCCTTCCAGGTCCCCCGCGAGCAGTACTTC. This sequence encodes CSASFQVPREQYF.

This clonotype was counted ten times or more. J is TRBJ2-7 and V is TRBV28, with TRBD2 as a possible D gene (5 bases). The germline V gene has CDR1 MDHEN and CDR2 SYDVKM. V dropped 2 bases and J dropped 6 bases, with 11 bases sitting between them. The CDR3 loop spans 13 amino acids. CDR3: CASSLGSPGEQYF. In DNA, the CDR3 is TGTGCCAGCAGTTTAGGGAGTCCGGGCGAGCAGTACTTC.

This chain connects TRBV19 to TRBJ1-4, with a tentative D call TRBD1 (5 bases). V was trimmed by 3 bases and J by 6 bases, leaving 11 bases between them. The V gene's germline CDR1 is LNHDA and CDR2 SQIVND (reference sequence). The CDR3 consists of 14 residues. The CDR3 DNA follows: TGTGCCAGTAGTATTAAGGGGAGATATGAAAAACTGTTTTTT. Protein product: CASSIKGRYEKLFF.

Concerning this clonotype: One base away lies a much larger clone, so this may be a sequencing read error. This chain connects TRBV3-1 to TRBJ2-4, with D perhaps TRBD1 (6 bases). Germline CDR1 LGHDT, CDR2 YNNKEL (reference sequence). V lost 6 bases, J lost 0 bases, and 21 bases lay in between. CDR3 length: 18 amino acids. CDR3: CASRDNAGTPLAKNIQYF. The DNA for the CDR3 is TGTGCCAGCAGAGATAATGCCGGGACACCTCTAGCCAAAAACATTCAGTACTTC. Based on the CDR3 plus reference TRBV3-1 and TRBJ2-4, the full variable domain is DTAVSQTPKYLVTQMGNDKSIKCEQNLGHDTMYWYKQDSKKFLKIMFSYNNKELIINETVPNRFSPKSPDKAHLNLHINSLELGDSAVYFCASRDNAGTPLAKNIQYFGAGTRLSVL.

This chain uses TRBV6-1 with TRBJ1-1, with TRBD1 identical over 7 bases. The V segment lost 0 bases and the J segment 4 bases; nucleotides outside the gene matches: 5. The CDR3 spans 15 residues. Germline-derived CDR1 and CDR2 are MNHNS and SASEGT. The CDR3 sequence is CASSEATGTSTEAFF. The CDR3 coding sequence is TGTGCCAGCAGTGAAGCGACAGGGACCTCCACTGAAGCTTTCTTT.

For the CDR3, the DNA is TGTGCCAGCAGTCCCGGGACAGGGTCCGGCAATGAGCAGTTCTTC. Translation gives CASSPGTGSGNEQFF. The chain employs TRBV6-1 and TRBJ2-1; 9 positions agree with TRBD1. This CDR3 is built from 15 residues. The ends lost 5 bases at V and 6 bases at J; junction bases unmatched: 8. The germline V gene encodes CDR1 MNHNS and CDR2 SASEGT.

This clonotype was seen just once. It may be a read error: a sequence one base away is much more abundant. This chain connects TRBV11-2 to TRBJ2-1; D is perhaps TRBD2 (5 bases). Trimming left V 1 base short and J 10 bases short, with 23 bases between. Looked up from germline, CDR1 is SGHAT and CDR2 is FQNNGV. The CDR3 length is 17 residues. This CDR3 reads CASSLGSGSKQTYEQFF. CDR3 in DNA: TGTGCCAGCAGCTTAGGCTCGGGGTCAAAGCAAACCTACGAGCAGTTCTTC. The full variable domain, in which reference TRBV11-2 and TRBJ2-1 provide the parts outside the CDR3, is EAGVAQSPRYKIIEKRQSVAFWCNPISGHATLYWYQQILGQGPKLLIQFQNNGVVDDSQLPKDRFSAERLKGVDSTLKIQPAKLEDSAVYLCASSLGSGSKQTYEQFFGPGTRLTVL.

The genes are TRBV20-1 and TRBJ2-3; D is possibly TRBD2 (7 bases). Per the germline V gene, CDR1 is DFQATT and CDR2 is SNEGSKA (reference sequence). There are 14 residues in the CDR3. V was clipped by 4 bases and J by 2 bases, with 13 bases between them. The CDR3 sequence: CSANKGGTTDTQYF. The CDR3 nucleotides are TGCAGTGCTAATAAGGGGGGGACCACAGATACGCAGTATTTT.

This clonotype was counted many times. The chain links TRBV7-3 to TRBJ1-1, with TRBD1 matching over 9 bases. From germline, CDR1 is SGHTA and CDR2 FQGTGA. This CDR3 has 16 residues. J lost 5 bases, V lost 5 bases, and 12 bases had no gene match. The CDR3 here is CASSPTGTGTGTEAFF. Written as DNA, the CDR3 is TGTGCCAGCAGCCCGACTGGGACAGGGACTGGAACTGAAGCTTTCTTT.